The next 22 T cell receptor beta chains were all read from a single sample in a study of tumor and adjacent non-tumor tissue in lung cancer listed by TCRdb under 2018. The library was produced with multiplex PCR. The sequencer listed for this sample is Illumina HiSeq 2500. TCRbeta libraries were constructed through three rounds of nested PCR with primers (Table S4) according to protocols adapted from ARM-PCR. TCRdb redid the processing of the public reads, applying fastp at Q25 and MiXCR, and retained in-frame beta chains. Every entry covers one CDR3 protein and lists the most common genes and DNA from its rows. The sample data list some 78,000 distinct CDR3 sequences, and roughly 80% of these were observed just once. The ten biggest clones cover roughly 13% of the sample. RNA was isolated from bulk, unsorted tissue, and RNA quality was assessed with a NanoDrop ND-1000 and an Agilent 2100. The material sequenced was lung tumor tissue. The source of these receptors is a woman aged 45-60 years with non-small cell lung cancer.

This chain uses TRBV10-3 with TRBJ2-3; perhaps D is TRBD1 or TRBD2 (5 bases each). V shed 6 bases and J shed 5 bases, with 12 bases lying between them. This CDR3 spans 13 amino acids. CDR1 is ENHRY and CDR2 is SYGVKD in the germline V gene. CDR3 sequence reads: CAIRNGTIDTQYF. The CDR3 DNA reads as TGTGCCATCAGGAACGGGACCATAGATACGCAGTATTTT.

This clonotype appeared a single time. The junction and the germline gene differ at one end; a read error may be behind it. CDR3 DNA sequence: TGTAGTGCTAGAGAACAGGCTTCCTGCGAGCAGTACTTC. It is translated as CSAREQASCEQYF. V is TRBV20-1 and J is TRBJ2-7, with D possibly being TRBD1 (5 bases). There are 13 residues in the CDR3. Germline-derived CDR1 and CDR2 are DFQATT and SNEGSKA (reference sequence).

Notes on this clonotype: At one boundary the junction diverges from the germline segment, which might be a read error. The chain is built from TRBV24-1 and TRBJ2-5, with D maybe TRBD2 (5 bases). The length of the CDR3 is 12 residues. The V gene's germline CDR1 is KGHDR and CDR2 SFDVKD. CDR3 amino acids: CTTSDMRETQYF. CDR3 nucleotide sequence: TGTACCACTAGTGACATGAGGGAGACCCAGTACTTC.

This rearrangement joins TRBV15 to TRBJ1-1; no clear D. V was clipped by 0 bases and J by 10 bases, with 15 bases between them. CDR1 is LNHNV and CDR2 is YYDKDF in the germline V gene (reference sequence). The CDR3 is made up of 14 amino acids. The DNA of the CDR3 is TGTGCCACCAGCAGAGATGAGACAAGACGGACAGCTTTCTTT. It specifies CATSRDETRRTAFF.

Comment on this clonotype: The conserved phenylalanine or tryptophan is not found at the CDR3 terminus, so this likely reflects a read error. The chain is built from TRBV11-3 and TRBJ2-5; 8 nucleotides match TRBD1. The CDR3 consists of 14 residues. Germline assignment: CDR1 SGHNT and CDR2 YENEEA. The DNA for the CDR3 is TGTACCAGCAGTCGGGACAGGAGCCAAGAGACCCAGTACTCC. It specifies CTSSRDRSQETQYS.

As regards this clonotype: Its ends do not fully match the called genes, so a read error is possible. This chain uses TRBV20-1 with TRBJ2-1, with D perhaps matching TRBD2 (6 bases). In germline, CDR1 is DFQATT, CDR2 SNEGSKA (reference sequence). The CDR3 has 15 amino acids. The CDR3 sequence: CSAGNRLGGLNERFF. Here the CDR3 DNA reads TGCAGTGCTGGAAATCGGCTTGGAGGGCTCAATGAGCGGTTCTTC.

CDR3 sequence reads: CATKNLGAGLDEQYF. In nucleotides, the CDR3 is TGTGCCACCAAAAACCTGGGGGCCGGGCTAGACGAGCAGTACTTC. The chain carries TRBV6-2 or TRBV6-3 and TRBJ2-7, with D maybe TRBD1 (6 bases). This CDR3 comprises 15 residues. Trimming removed 10 bases from V and 5 bases from J, with 24 bases in between. CDR1 and CDR2 from the germline V gene are MNHEY and SVGEGT.

This clonotype has only one observation. This CDR3 is missing its conserved last phenylalanine or tryptophan, likely due to a read error. J is TRBJ2-1 and V is TRBV28; D remains ambiguous. Germline V gives CDR1 MDHEN, CDR2 SYDVKM. The length of the CDR3 is 15 residues. V lost 6 bases, J lost 10 bases, and 22 bases lay in between. The CDR3 DNA follows: TGTGCCAGCAGATCTTCTCAGCCCACGCCGCACGAGCAGTTCTTA. Translation gives CASRSSQPTPHEQFL.

This chain uses TRBV24-1 with TRBJ2-1, with D hard to call. V lost 6 bases to trimming and J lost 1 base, with 15 bases between them. This CDR3 spans 16 amino acids. Looked up from germline, CDR1 is KGHDR and CDR2 is SFDVKD. The CDR3 spells CATSKANSGSYNEQFF. CDR3 sequence (DNA): TGTGCCACCAGTAAGGCCAACAGTGGATCCTACAATGAGCAGTTCTTC.

This clonotype was seen only a few times. A much larger clone is a single base away; this may be a read error. The genes are TRBV11-3 and TRBJ2-1; no clear D. The CDR3 totals 13 residues. Germline V gene sequence: CDR1 SGHNT, CDR2 YENEEA. CDR3 nucleotide sequence: TGTACCAGCAGCTTGTATCAAAGGGATGAGCAGTTCTTC. Translation: CTSSLYQRDEQFF. The full variable domain, its missing parts supplied by reference TRBV11-3 and TRBJ2-1, is EAGVVQSPRYKIIEKKQPVAFWCNPISGHNTLYWYLQNLGQGPELLIRYENEEAVDDSQLPKDRFSAERLKGVDSTLKIQPAELGDSAVYLCTSSLYQRDEQFFGPGTRLTVL.

V gene TRBV6-5 combines with J gene TRBJ2-3; D is possibly TRBD2 (6 bases). The CDR3 runs to 11 residues. Per germline, CDR1 MNHEY and CDR2 SVGAGI. The CDR3 loop reads CFRLERDTQYF. The CDR3 coding sequence is TGTTTCAGACTAGAGCGAGATACGCAGTATTTT.

A remark on this clonotype: A read error is likely, as this CDR3 ends without the conserved phenylalanine or tryptophan. No DNA is shown, since the ends of the CDR3 on it are uncertain; the CDR3 is the one TCRdb lists. V usage is TRBV10-3 and J usage is TRBJ2-1. The CDR3 length is 11 residues, termini included. Germline lookup yields CDR1 ENHRY and CDR2 SYGVKD. The CDR3 sequence is CAIQANGEQLL.

Turning to this clonotype: Here the CDR3 omits its conserved ending phenylalanine or tryptophan, so a read error is the likely source. This chain links TRBV29-1 with TRBJ2-1; 11 bases line up with TRBD2. CDR3 length equals 16 residues. In germline, CDR1 is SQVTM, CDR2 ANQGSEA. The J segment lost 9 bases and the V segment lost 5 bases, leaving 15 bases of the junction unmatched. The CDR3 DNA reads TGCAGCGTTACCAGCCCGGAACTAGCGGGAGACGGTGAGCAGTTCTCC. Its protein product is CSVTSPELAGDGEQFS.

The chain has TRBV29-1 and TRBJ2-7, with D possibly TRBD1 on 6 matching bases. Trimming removed 7 bases from V and 6 bases from J, with 13 bases in between. Germline assignment: CDR1 SQVTM and CDR2 ANQGSEA. The length of the CDR3 is 11 residues. The chain's CDR3 is CSASDSSEQYF. The CDR3 nucleotides are TGCAGCGCATCGGACAGTTCCGAGCAGTACTTC.

In nucleotides, the CDR3 is TGCAGCGTTGAGCCTGGCGGGGGTGGTACAGATACGCAGTATTTT. The encoded protein is CSVEPGGGGTDTQYF. The V and J genes are TRBV29-1 and TRBJ2-3, with 7 bases aligning to TRBD2. The germline gives CDR1 SQVTM, CDR2 ANQGSEA. The CDR3 loop spans 15 amino acids. The junction had 9 bases not matched to a gene; V was cut back by 3 bases and J by 3 bases.

This clonotype is classed as medium-sized. The rearrangement uses TRBV28 and TRBJ1-6; D call uncertain. The CDR3 loop spans 13 amino acids. Germline V gene lookup returns CDR1 MDHEN and CDR2 SYDVKM. V lost 6 bases and J 4 bases, leaving 7 bases between the germline ends. This chain's CDR3 is CASRGLYNSPLHF. In nucleotides, the CDR3 is TGTGCCAGCAGAGGGTTATATAATTCACCCCTCCACTTT. Together with reference TRBV28 and TRBJ1-6, the CDR3 gives the full variable domain: DVKVTQSSRYLVKRTGEKVFLECVQDMDHENMFWYRQDPGLGLRLIYFSYDVKMKEKGDIPEGYSVSREKKERFSLILESASTNQTSMYLCASRGLYNSPLHFGNGTRLTVT.

As regards this clonotype: Its ends do not fully match the called genes, so a read error is possible. The CDR3 sequence: CAISRLVGSTYEQQF. In nucleotides, the CDR3 is TGTGCCATCTCGAGACTAGTCGGGAGTACCTACGAGCAGCAGTTC. The chain carries TRBV10-3 and TRBJ2-7, with D possibly being TRBD2 (6 bases). Germline loops: CDR1 ENHRY, CDR2 SYGVKD. This CDR3 spans 15 amino acids.

This clonotype was recorded many times. This sequence joins TRBV20-1 and TRBJ2-3, with D perhaps being TRBD1 or TRBD2 (5 bases each). The CDR3 has 15 amino acids. V was shortened by 4 bases and J by 4 bases, with 18 bases between the two germline ends. Per the germline V gene, CDR1 is DFQATT and CDR2 is SNEGSKA (reference sequence). This chain's CDR3 is CSATPEGNGPDTQYF. In nucleotides, the CDR3 is TGCAGTGCTACCCCTGAGGGGAATGGACCAGATACGCAGTATTTT.

There are many counts of this clonotype. The J gene is TRBJ2-1, the V gene TRBV6-5; D is undetermined. The V and J ends lost 0 bases and 9 bases respectively, with 9 bases between them. Germline CDR1 MNHEY, CDR2 SVGAGI. The length of the CDR3 is 13 residues. Here the CDR3 DNA reads TGTGCCAGCAGTTACTCGACTTTTGGTGAGCAGTTCTTC. Its protein is CASSYSTFGEQFF.

In the case of this clonotype: A junction boundary mismatches the germline segment, possibly from a read error. The V gene is TRBV20-1, the J gene TRBJ2-3; either TRBD1 or TRBD2 may fit D (6 bases each). The CDR3 runs 17 residues. Looked up from germline, CDR1 is DFQATT and CDR2 is SNEGSKA (reference sequence). As DNA, the CDR3 is TGCAGTGCTGGAGGGGGGAGGCAGGGTGATAGCACAGATACGCAGTTTTTT. Its translation: CSAGGGRQGDSTDTQFF.

Concerning this clonotype itself: Mismatch with germline at one junction end may stem from a read error. This chain uses TRBV12-3 or TRBV12-4 with TRBJ2-5; TRBD1 agrees at 9 bases. This CDR3 contains 14 residues. The CDR3 reads CASSPGQGRETQYF. In DNA form, the CDR3 reads TGTGCCAGCAGCCCGGGACAGGGTAGGGAGACTCAGTACTTC.

This clonotype showed up just once. The V and J genes are TRBV11-1 and TRBJ2-3; D remains ambiguous. CDR3 length: 15 residues. The germline V and J ends were trimmed by 3 bases and 7 bases, with 17 bases remaining between them. Germline values: CDR1 SGHAT, CDR2 FQDESV (reference sequence). In DNA form, the CDR3 reads TGTGCCAGCAGCTTCTTTGTGGGGTCCATAAATACGCAGTATTTT. Translating gives CASSFFVGSINTQYF.